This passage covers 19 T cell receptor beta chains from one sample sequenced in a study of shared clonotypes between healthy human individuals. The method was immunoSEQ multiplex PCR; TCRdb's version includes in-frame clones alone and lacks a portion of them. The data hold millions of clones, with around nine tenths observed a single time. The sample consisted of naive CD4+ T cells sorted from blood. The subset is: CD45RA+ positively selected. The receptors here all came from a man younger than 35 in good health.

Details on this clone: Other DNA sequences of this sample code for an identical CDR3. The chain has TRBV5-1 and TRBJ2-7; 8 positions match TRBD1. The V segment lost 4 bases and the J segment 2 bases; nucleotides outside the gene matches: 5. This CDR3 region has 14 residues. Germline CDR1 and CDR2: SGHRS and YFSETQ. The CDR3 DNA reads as TGCGCCAGCAGCCTTCGACAGGGGCCCTACGAGCAGTACTTC. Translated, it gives CASSLRQGPYEQYF.

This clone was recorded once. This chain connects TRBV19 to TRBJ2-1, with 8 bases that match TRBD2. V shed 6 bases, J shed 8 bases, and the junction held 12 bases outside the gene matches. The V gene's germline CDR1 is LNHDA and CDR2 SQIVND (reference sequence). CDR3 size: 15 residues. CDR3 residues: CASRKSGRALDEQFF. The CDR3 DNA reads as TGTGCCAGTAGAAAGTCCGGGAGGGCCCTGGATGAGCAGTTCTTC.

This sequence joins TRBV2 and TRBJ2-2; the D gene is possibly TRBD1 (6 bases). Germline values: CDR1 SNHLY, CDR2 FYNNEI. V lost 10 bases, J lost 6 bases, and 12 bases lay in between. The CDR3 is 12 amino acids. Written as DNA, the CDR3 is TGTGCCACGAATACAGGGCCCGGGGAGCTGTTTTTT. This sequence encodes CATNTGPGELFF.

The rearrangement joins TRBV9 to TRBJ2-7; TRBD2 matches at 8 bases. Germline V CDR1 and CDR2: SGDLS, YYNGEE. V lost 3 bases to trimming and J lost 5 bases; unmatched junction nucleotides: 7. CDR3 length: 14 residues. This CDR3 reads CASSGGSGSNEQYF. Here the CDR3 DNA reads TGTGCCAGCAGCGGGGGGAGCGGGAGTAACGAGCAGTACTTC.

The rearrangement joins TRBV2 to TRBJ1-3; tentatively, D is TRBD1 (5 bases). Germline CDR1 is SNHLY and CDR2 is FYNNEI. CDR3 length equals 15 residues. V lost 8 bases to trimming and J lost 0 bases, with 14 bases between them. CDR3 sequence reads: CASGAFPRSGNTIYF. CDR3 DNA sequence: TGTGCCAGCGGGGCCTTTCCTCGCTCTGGAAACACCATATATTTT. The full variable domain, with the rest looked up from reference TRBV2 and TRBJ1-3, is EPEVTQTPSHQVTQMGQEVILRCVPISNHLYFYWYRQILGQKVEFLVSFYNNEISEKSEIFDDQFSVERPDGSNFTLKIRSTKLEDSAMYFCASGAFPRSGNTIYFGEGSWLTVV.

DNA for the CDR3: TGTGCCAGTAGTATCTCCCCCGGGGGCGGGAGAAAACGCAATGAGCAGTTCTTC. Its protein is CASSISPGGGRKRNEQFF. The V and J genes are TRBV19 and TRBJ2-1; the D gene is possibly TRBD2 (7 bases). Germline loops: CDR1 LNHDA, CDR2 SQIVND (reference sequence). Trimming left V 3 bases short and J 6 bases short, with 24 bases between. The CDR3 contains 18 residues.

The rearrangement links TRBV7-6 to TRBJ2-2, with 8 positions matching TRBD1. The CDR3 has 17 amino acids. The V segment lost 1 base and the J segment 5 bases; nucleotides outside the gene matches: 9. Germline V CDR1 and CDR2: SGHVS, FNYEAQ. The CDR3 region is CASSLVQGAPVTGELFF. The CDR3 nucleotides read TGTGCCAGCAGCTTAGTGCAGGGGGCGCCGGTTACCGGGGAGCTGTTTTTT.

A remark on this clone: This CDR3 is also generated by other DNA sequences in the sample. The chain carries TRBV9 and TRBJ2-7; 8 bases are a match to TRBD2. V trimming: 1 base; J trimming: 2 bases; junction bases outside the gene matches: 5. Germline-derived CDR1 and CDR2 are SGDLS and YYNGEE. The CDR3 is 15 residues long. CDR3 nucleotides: TGTGCCAGCAGCGTACGAGCGGGAGAGACCTACGAGCAGTACTTC. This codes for CASSVRAGETYEQYF.

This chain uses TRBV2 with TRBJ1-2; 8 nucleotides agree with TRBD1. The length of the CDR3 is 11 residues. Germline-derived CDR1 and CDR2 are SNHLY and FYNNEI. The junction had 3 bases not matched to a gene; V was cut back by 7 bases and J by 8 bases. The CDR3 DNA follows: TGTGCCAGCAATGACAGGGGAGGCTACACCTTC. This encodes CASNDRGGYTF. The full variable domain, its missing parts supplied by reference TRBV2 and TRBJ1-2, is EPEVTQTPSHQVTQMGQEVILRCVPISNHLYFYWYRQILGQKVEFLVSFYNNEISEKSEIFDDQFSVERPDGSNFTLKIRSTKLEDSAMYFCASNDRGGYTFGSGTRLTVV.

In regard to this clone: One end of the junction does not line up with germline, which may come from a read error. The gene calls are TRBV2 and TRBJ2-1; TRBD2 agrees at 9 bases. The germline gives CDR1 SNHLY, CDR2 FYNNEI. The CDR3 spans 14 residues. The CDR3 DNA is TGTGCAAGCAGGGGAGCGGGAGGAGGCAATGAGCAGTTCTTC. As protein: CASRGAGGGNEQFF.

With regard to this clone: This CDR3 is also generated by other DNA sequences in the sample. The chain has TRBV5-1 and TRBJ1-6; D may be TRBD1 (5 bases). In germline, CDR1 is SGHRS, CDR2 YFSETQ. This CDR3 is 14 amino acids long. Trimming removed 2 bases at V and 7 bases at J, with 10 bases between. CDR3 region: CASSLGTTNSPLHF. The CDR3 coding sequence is TGCGCCAGCAGCTTAGGGACGACGAATTCACCCCTCCACTTT.

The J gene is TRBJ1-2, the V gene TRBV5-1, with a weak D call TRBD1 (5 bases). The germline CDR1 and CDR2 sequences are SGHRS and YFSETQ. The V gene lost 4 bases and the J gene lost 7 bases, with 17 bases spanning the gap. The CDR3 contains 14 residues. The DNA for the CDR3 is TGCGCCAGCAGCCCGTGGGGGGAGGAGGTTGGCTACACCTTC. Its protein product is CASSPWGEEVGYTF.

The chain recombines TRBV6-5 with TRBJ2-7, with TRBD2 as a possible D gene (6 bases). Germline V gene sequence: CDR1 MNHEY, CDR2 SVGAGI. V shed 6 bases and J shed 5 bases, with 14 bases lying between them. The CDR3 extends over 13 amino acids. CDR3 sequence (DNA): TGTGCCAGCAGGCGGGACTCGGGAGACGAGCAGTACTTC. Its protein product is CASRRDSGDEQYF.

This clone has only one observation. This CDR3 is CASHLDRGNEKLFF. The CDR3 DNA reads TGTGCCAGCCACCTCGACAGGGGCAATGAAAAACTGTTTTTT. V usage is TRBV5-6 and J usage is TRBJ1-4; 8 nucleotides align to TRBD1. The CDR3 is 14 amino acids. J gave up 5 bases and V 7 bases, and 7 bases lay outside the gene matches. Per the germline V gene, CDR1 is SGHDT and CDR2 is YYEEEE.

The CDR3 bases are TGTGCCTGGGGTCCAGGGGACGAAAAACTGTTTTTT. As protein: CAWGPGDEKLFF. The rearrangement links TRBV30 to TRBJ1-4, with D perhaps matching TRBD1 (6 bases). Germline CDR1 and CDR2: GTSNPN and SVGIG (reference sequence). CDR3 size: 12 residues. V lost 5 bases and J lost 8, with 12 bases in between.

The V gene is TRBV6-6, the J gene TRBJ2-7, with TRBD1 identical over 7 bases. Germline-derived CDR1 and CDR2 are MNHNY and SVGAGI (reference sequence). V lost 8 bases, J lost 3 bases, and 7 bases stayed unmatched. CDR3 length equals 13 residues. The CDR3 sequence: CASQRQGYYEQYF. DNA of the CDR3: TGTGCCAGCCAAAGACAGGGTTACTACGAGCAGTACTTC.

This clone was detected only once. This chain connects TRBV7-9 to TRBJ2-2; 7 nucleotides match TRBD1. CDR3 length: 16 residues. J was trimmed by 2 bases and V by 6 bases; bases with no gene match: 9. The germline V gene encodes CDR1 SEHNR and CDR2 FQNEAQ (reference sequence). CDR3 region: CASRPRGQLNTGELFF. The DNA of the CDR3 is TGTGCCAGCAGACCCCGGGGACAGTTAAACACCGGGGAGCTGTTTTTT.

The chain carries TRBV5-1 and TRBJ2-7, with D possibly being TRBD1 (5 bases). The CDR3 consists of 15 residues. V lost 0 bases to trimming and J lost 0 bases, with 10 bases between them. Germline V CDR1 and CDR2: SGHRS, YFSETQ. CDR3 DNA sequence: TGCGCCAGCAGCTTGGGTGGGGCAAACTCCTACGAGCAGTACTTC. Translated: CASSLGGANSYEQYF.

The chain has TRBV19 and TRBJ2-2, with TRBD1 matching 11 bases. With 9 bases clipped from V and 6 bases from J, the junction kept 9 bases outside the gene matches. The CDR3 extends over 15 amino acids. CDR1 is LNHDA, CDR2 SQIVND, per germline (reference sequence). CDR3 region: CASNTQGQGAGELFF. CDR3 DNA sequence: TGTGCCAGCAACACCCAGGGACAGGGGGCCGGGGAGCTGTTTTTT. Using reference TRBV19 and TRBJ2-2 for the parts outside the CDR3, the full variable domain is DGGITQSPKYLFRKEGQNVTLSCEQNLNHDAMYWYRQDPGQGLRLIYYSQIVNDFQKGDIAEGYSVSREKKESFPLTVTSAQKNPTAFYLCASNTQGQGAGELFFGEGSRLTVL.